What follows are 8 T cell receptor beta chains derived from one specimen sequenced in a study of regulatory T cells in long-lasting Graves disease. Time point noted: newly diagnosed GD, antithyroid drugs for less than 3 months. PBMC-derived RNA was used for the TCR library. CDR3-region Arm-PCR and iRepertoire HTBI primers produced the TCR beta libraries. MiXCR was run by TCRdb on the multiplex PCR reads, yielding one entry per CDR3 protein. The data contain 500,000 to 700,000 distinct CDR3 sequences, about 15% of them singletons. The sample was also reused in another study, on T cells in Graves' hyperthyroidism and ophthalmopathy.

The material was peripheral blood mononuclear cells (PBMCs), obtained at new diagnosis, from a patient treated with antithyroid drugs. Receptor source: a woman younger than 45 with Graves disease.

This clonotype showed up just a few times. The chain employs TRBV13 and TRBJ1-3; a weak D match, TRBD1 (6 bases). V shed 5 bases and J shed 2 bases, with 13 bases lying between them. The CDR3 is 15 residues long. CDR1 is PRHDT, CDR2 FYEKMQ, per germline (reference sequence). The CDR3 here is CASSRRRDTGNTIYF. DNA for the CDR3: TGTGCCAGCAGCAGACGCCGGGACACTGGAAACACCATATATTTT. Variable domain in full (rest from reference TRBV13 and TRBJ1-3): AAGVIQSPRHLIKEKRETATLKCYPIPRHDTVYWYQQGPGQDPQFLISFYEKMQSDKGSIPDRFSAQQFSDYHSELNMSSLELGDSALYFCASSRRRDTGNTIYFGEGSWLTVV.

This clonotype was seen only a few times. The CDR3 sequence: CASSSVPTTDSQYF. The CDR3, as DNA: TGTGCCAGCAGCTCGGTACCGACCACCGACTCCCAGTACTTC. This sequence joins TRBV12-3 or TRBV12-4 and TRBJ2-5; D is unclear. CDR3 length equals 14 residues. The V and J ends lost 6 bases and 9 bases respectively, with 20 bases between them.

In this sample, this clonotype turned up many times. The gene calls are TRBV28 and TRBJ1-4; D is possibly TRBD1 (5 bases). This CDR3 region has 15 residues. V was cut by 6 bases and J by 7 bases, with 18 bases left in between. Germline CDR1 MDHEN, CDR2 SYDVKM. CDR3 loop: CASRSLRGATEKLFF. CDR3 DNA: TGTGCCAGCAGGTCTCTAAGGGGCGCGACTGAAAAACTGTTTTTT.

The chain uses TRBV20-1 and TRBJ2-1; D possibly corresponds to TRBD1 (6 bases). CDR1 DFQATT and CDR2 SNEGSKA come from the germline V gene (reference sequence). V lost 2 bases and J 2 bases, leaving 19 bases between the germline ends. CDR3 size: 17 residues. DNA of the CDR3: TGCAGTGCTAGATTGAACGAGTGGGGGCCTCCCTACAATGAGCAGTTCTTC. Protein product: CSARLNEWGPPYNEQFF.

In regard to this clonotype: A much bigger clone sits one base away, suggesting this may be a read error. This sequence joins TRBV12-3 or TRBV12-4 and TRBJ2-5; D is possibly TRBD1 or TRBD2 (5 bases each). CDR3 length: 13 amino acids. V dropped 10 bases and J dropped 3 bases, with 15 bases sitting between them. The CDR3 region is CANRNSVKETQYF. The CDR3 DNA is TGTGCCAACAGGAATAGCGTAAAAGAGACCCAGTACTTC.

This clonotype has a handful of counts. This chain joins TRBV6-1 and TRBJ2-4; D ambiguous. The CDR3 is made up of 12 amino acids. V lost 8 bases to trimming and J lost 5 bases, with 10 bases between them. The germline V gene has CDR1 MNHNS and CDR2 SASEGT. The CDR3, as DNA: TGTGCCAGCGGAGCCAGAGAAAACATTCAGTACTTC. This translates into CASGARENIQYF.

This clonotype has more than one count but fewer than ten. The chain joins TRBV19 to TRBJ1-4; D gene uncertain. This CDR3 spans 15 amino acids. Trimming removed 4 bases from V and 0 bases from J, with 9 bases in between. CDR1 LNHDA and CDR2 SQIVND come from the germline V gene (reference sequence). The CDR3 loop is CASSSWETTNEKLFF. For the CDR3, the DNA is TGTGCCAGTAGTAGTTGGGAAACAACTAATGAAAAACTGTTTTTT.

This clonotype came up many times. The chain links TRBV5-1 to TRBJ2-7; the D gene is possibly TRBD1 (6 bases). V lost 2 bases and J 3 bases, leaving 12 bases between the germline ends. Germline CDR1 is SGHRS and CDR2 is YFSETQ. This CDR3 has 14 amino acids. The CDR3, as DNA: TGCGCCAGCAGCTTTTCAGGGGTATACTACGAGCAGTACTTC. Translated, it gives CASSFSGVYYEQYF.